Listed below are T cell receptor beta chains from one sample, sequenced in a study of a mutant IDH1 vaccine in newly diagnosed glioma. Their specific antigens are unknown. Sequencing used immunoSEQ multiplex PCR; TCRdb keeps in-frame clones, though not all of them. The sample holds approximately 37,000 clones, 55% to 60% seen once. This specimen consisted of PBMCs, obtained from a glioma patient whose treatment included an IDH1 peptide vaccine. These TCRs come from a woman in her late teens or twenties with glioma. CDR3s include the opening cysteine and the closing phenylalanine or tryptophan. Each record gives: V gene, J gene, clone size, D gene, CDR3 protein, CDR3 DNA. The D gene is left open where the match is weak. Not all rows give a size; the values are once, few, many and, for expanded clones, a class.

v_gene: TRBV19; j_gene: TRBJ2-1; abundance: .; d_gene: .; CDR3aa: CASTHSVDGGEQFF; CDR3nt: TGTGCCAGTACTCATTCCGTTGACGGAGGTGAGCAGTTCTTC
v_gene: TRBV7-8; j_gene: TRBJ1-5; abundance: few; d_gene: .; CDR3aa: CASSLSSYSNQPQHF; CDR3nt: TGTGCCAGCAGCTTGAGTAGCTATAGCAATCAGCCCCAGCATTTT
v_gene: TRBV7-9; j_gene: TRBJ2-7; abundance: few; d_gene: .; CDR3aa: CASSRSATMGEQYF; CDR3nt: TGTGCCAGCAGCCGCTCCGCGACCATGGGGGAGCAGTACTTC
v_gene: TRBV10-3; j_gene: TRBJ2-3; abundance: .; d_gene: .; CDR3aa: CAISESGNVENTQYF; CDR3nt: TGTGCCATCAGTGAGTCGGGTAATGTGGAAAATACGCAGTATTTT
v_gene: TRBV5-4; j_gene: TRBJ2-3; abundance: few; d_gene: .; CDR3aa: CASSPGGSSTDTQYF; CDR3nt: TGTGCCAGCAGCCCAGGCGGCTCTAGCACAGATACGCAGTATTTT
v_gene: TRBV25-1; j_gene: TRBJ2-1; abundance: once; d_gene: TRBD2; CDR3aa: CASSEGSSGKSYNEQFF; CDR3nt: TGTGCCAGCAGTGAGGGTTCTAGCGGGAAATCCTACAATGAGCAGTTCTTC
v_gene: TRBV4-1; j_gene: TRBJ1-4; abundance: few; d_gene: .; CDR3aa: CASSTGPVQLFF; CDR3nt: TGCGCCAGCAGCACAGGACCGGTCCAACTGTTTTTT
v_gene: TRBV9; j_gene: TRBJ1-5; abundance: few; d_gene: TRBD1; CDR3aa: CASSLQGAGQPQHF; CDR3nt: TGTGCCAGCAGCCTCCAGGGGGCAGGTCAGCCCCAGCATTTT
v_gene: TRBV28; j_gene: TRBJ1-1; abundance: .; d_gene: .; CDR3aa: CASGENTEAFF; CDR3nt: TGTGCCAGCGGTGAGAACACTGAAGCTTTCTTT
v_gene: TRBV30; j_gene: TRBJ1-2; abundance: few; d_gene: .; CDR3aa: CALYSYGYTF; CDR3nt: TGTGCCTTGTATAGCTATGGCTACACCTTC
v_gene: TRBV28; j_gene: TRBJ1-5; abundance: .; d_gene: .; CDR3aa: CASSYSGNQPQHF; CDR3nt: TGTGCCAGCAGTTATTCAGGGAATCAGCCCCAGCATTTT
v_gene: TRBV28; j_gene: TRBJ1-2; abundance: .; d_gene: TRBD1; CDR3aa: CASSSPNLSTGALNYGYTF; CDR3nt: TGTGCCAGCAGTTCGCCAAACTTATCTACAGGGGCCCTTAACTATGGCTACACCTTC
v_gene: TRBV6-5; j_gene: TRBJ2-3; abundance: once; d_gene: .; CDR3aa: CASSYSTGAPTDTQYF; CDR3nt: TGTGCCAGCAGTTACTCGACCGGGGCCCCCACAGATACGCAGTATTTT
v_gene: TRBV10-3; j_gene: TRBJ2-6; abundance: few; d_gene: .; CDR3aa: CAISAGNGANVLTF; CDR3nt: TGTGCCATCAGTGCGGGTAACGGGGCCAACGTCCTGACTTTC
v_gene: TRBV19; j_gene: TRBJ1-2; abundance: .; d_gene: TRBD1; CDR3aa: CASSLGTANYGYTF; CDR3nt: TGTGCCAGTAGCCTCGGGACAGCTAACTATGGCTACACCTTC
v_gene: TRBV29-1; j_gene: TRBJ1-1; abundance: few; d_gene: .; CDR3aa: CSVDSAAAPYTEAFF; CDR3nt: TGCAGCGTTGATTCAGCGGCAGCGCCGTACACTGAAGCTTTCTTT
v_gene: TRBV7-9; j_gene: TRBJ1-5; abundance: few; d_gene: .; CDR3aa: CASSLAAEYQPQHF; CDR3nt: TGTGCCAGCAGCTTGGCAGCGGAATATCAGCCCCAGCATTTT
v_gene: TRBV18; j_gene: TRBJ1-2; abundance: .; d_gene: .; CDR3aa: CASSPSVAGGANYGYTF; CDR3nt: TGTGCCAGCTCACCAAGTGTGGCTGGCGGAGCTAACTATGGCTACACCTTC
v_gene: TRBV28; j_gene: TRBJ1-2; abundance: .; d_gene: .; CDR3aa: CASSTLREGGYTF; CDR3nt: TGTGCCAGCAGCACCCTCCGGGAAGGGGGCTACACCTTC
v_gene: TRBV19; j_gene: TRBJ1-6; abundance: once; d_gene: TRBD1; CDR3aa: CASSRGQVNSPLHF; CDR3nt: TGTGCCAGTAGTCGAGGACAGGTTAATTCACCCCTCCACTTT